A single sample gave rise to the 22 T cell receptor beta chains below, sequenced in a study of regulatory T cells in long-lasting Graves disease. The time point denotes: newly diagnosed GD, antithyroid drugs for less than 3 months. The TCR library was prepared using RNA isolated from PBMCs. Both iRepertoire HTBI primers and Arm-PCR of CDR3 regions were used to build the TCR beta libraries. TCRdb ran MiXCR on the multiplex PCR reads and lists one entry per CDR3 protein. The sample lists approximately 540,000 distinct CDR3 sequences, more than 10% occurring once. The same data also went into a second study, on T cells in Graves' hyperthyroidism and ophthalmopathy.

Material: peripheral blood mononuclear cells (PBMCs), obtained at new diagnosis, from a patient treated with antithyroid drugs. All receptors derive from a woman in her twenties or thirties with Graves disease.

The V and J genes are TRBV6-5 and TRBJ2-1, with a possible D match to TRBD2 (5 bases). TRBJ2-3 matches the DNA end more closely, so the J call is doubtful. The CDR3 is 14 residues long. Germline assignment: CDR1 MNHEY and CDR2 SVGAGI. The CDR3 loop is CASSYITGTDTQYF. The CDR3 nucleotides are TGTGCCAGCAGTTACATTACGGGGACAGATACGCAGTATTTT.

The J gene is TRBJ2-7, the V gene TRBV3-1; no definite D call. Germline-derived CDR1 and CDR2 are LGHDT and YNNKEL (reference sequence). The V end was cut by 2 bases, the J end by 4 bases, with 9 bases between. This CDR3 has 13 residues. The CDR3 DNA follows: TGTGCCAGCAGCCAACGACGAGCTTACGAGCAGTACTTC. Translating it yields CASSQRRAYEQYF.

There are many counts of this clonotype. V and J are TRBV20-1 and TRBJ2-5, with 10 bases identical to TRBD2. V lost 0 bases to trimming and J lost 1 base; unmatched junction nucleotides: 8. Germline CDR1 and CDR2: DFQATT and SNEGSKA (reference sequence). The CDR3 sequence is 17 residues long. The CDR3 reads CSARDPSGRALQETQYF. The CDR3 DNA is TGCAGTGCTAGAGATCCCAGCGGGAGGGCTCTCCAAGAGACCCAGTACTTC.

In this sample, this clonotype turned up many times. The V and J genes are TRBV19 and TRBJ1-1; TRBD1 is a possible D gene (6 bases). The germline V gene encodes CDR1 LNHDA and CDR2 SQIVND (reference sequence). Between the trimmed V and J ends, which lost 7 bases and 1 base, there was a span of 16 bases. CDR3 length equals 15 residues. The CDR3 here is CASTPLGGGNTEAFF. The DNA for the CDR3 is TGTGCCAGTACGCCCCTAGGGGGAGGGAACACTGAAGCTTTCTTT.

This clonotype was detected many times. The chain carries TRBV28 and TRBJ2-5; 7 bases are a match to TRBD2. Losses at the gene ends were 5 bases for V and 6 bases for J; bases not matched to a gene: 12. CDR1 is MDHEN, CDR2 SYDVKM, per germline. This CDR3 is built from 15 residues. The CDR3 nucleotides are TGTGCCAGCAGTCCGCCAGGGCAGGGAGGGAAGACCCAGTACTTC. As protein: CASSPPGQGGKTQYF. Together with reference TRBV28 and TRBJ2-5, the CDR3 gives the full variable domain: DVKVTQSSRYLVKRTGEKVFLECVQDMDHENMFWYRQDPGLGLRLIYFSYDVKMKEKGDIPEGYSVSREKKERFSLILESASTNQTSMYLCASSPPGQGGKTQYFGPGTRLLVL.

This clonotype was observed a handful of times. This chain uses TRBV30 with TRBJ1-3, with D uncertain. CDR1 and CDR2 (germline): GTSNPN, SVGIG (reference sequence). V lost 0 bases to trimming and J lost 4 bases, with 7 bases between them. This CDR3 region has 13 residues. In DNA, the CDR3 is TGTGCCTGGAGTGTGGGGAGCGGAAACACCATATATTTT. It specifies CAWSVGSGNTIYF.

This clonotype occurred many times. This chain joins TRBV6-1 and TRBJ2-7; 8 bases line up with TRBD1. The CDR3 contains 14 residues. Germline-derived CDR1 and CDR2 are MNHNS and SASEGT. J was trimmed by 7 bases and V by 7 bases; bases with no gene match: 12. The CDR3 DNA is TGTGCCAGCACAGACAGGGGCGGTGACCGGGAGCAGTACTTC. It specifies CASTDRGGDREQYF.

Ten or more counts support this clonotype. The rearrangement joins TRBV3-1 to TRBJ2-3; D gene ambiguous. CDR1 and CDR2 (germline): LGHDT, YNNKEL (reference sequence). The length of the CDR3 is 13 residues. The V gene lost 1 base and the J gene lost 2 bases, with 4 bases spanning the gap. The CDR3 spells CASSQAATDTQYF. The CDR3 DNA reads TGTGCCAGCAGCCAAGCGGCCACAGATACGCAGTATTTT.

CDR3 nucleotides: TGTGCCAGCAGTTTTCATCGGCTTATTTATGGCTACACCTTC. Amino acids: CASSFHRLIYGYTF. The chain employs TRBV28 and TRBJ1-2; D not resolved. Germline values: CDR1 MDHEN, CDR2 SYDVKM. CDR3 length: 14 amino acids. The germline V and J ends were trimmed by 3 bases and 5 bases, with 13 bases remaining between them.

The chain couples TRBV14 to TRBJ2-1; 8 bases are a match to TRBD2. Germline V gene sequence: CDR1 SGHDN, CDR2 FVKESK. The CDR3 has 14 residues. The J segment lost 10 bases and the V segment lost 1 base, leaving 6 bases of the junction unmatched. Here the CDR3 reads CASSQAGTRGEQFF. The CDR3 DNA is TGTGCCAGCAGCCAAGCCGGGACTAGGGGCGAGCAGTTCTTC.

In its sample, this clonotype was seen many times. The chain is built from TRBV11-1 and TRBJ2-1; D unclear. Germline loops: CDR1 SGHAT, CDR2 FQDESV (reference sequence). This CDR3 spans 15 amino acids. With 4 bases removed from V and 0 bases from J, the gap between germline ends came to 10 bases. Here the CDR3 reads CASSYAPSSYNEQFF. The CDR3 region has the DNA TGTGCCAGCAGCTACGCCCCTAGCTCCTACAATGAGCAGTTCTTC. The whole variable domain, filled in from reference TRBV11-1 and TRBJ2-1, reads EAEVAQSPRYKITEKSQAVAFWCDPISGHATLYWYRQILGQGPELLVQFQDESVVDDSQLPKDRFSAERLKGVDSTLKIQPAELGDSAMYLCASSYAPSSYNEQFFGPGTRLTVL.

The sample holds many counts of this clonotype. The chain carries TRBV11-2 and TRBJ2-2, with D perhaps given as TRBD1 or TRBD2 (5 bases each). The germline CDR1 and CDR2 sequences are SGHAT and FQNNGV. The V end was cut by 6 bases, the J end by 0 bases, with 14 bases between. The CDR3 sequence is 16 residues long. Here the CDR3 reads CASSLVGTANTGELFF. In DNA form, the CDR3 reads TGTGCCAGCAGTTTGGTCGGGACGGCGAACACCGGGGAGCTGTTTTTT.

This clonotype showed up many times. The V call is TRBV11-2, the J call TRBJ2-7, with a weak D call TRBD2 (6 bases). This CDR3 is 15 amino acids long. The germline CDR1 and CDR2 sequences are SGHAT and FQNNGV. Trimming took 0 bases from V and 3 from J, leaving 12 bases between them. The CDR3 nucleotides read TGTGCCAGCAGCTTAGACCCGGGACTGATCTACGAGCAGTACTTC. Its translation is CASSLDPGLIYEQYF. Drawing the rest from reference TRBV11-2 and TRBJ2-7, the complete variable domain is EAGVAQSPRYKIIEKRQSVAFWCNPISGHATLYWYQQILGQGPKLLIQFQNNGVVDDSQLPKDRFSAERLKGVDSTLKIQPAKLEDSAVYLCASSLDPGLIYEQYFGPGTRLTVT.

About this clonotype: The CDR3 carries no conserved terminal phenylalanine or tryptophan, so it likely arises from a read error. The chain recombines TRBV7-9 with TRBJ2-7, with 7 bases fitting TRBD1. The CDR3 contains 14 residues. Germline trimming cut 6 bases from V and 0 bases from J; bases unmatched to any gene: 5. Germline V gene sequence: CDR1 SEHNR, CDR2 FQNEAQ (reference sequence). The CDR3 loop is CASSRQGSSYEQYS. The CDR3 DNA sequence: TGTGCCAGCAGTCGACAGGGAAGCTCCTACGAGCAGTACTCC.

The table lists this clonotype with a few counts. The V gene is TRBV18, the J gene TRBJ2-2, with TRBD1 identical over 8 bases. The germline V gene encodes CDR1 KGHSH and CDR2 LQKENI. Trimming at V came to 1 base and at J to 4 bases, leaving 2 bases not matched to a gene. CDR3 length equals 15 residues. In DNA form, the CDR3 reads TGTGCCAGCTCACCACGGACAGGGATCACCGGGGAGCTGTTTTTT. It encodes CASSPRTGITGELFF.

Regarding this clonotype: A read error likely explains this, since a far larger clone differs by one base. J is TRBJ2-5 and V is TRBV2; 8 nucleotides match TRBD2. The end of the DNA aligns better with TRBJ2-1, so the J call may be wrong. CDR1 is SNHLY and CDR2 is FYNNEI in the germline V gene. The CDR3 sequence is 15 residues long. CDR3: CASSRGVAGSYEQFF. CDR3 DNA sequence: TGTGCCAGCAGTAGAGGCGTAGCGGGATCCTACGAGCAGTTCTTC.

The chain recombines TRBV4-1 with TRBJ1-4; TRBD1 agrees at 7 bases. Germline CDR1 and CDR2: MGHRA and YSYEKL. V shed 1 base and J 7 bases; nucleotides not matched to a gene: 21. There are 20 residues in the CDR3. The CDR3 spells CASSQGMTGRNSLVGEKLFF. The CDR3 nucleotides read TGCGCCAGCAGCCAAGGAATGACAGGGCGCAACTCCCTGGTCGGTGAAAAACTGTTTTTT.

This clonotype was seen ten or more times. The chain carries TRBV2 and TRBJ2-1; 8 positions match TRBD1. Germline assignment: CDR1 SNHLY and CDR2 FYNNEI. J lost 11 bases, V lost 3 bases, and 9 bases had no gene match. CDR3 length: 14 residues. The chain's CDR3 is CASSDSQGEIKQFF. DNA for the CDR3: TGTGCCAGCAGTGATTCACAGGGGGAAATTAAGCAGTTCTTC.

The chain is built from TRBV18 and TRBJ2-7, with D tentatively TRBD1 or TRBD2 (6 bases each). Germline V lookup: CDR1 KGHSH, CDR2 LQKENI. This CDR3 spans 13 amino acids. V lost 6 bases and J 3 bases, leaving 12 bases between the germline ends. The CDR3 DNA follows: TGTGCCAGCTCCGGGGGCCCAGGCTACGAGCAGTACTTC. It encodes CASSGGPGYEQYF.

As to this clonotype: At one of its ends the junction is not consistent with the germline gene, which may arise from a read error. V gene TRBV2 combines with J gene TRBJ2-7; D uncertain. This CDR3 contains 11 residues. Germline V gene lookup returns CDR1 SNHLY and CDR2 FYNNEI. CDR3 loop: CASSVSQPSNF. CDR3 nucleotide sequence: TGTGCCAGCAGTGTCTCACAGCCCAGTAACTTC.

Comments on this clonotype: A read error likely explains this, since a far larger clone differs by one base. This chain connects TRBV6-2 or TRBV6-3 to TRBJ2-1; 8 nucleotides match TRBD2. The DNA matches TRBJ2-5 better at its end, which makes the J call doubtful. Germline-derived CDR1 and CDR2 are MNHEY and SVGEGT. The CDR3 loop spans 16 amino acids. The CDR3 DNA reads TGTGCCAACAGTTACTTAAGCGGGAGTGGACAAGAGACCCAGTACTTC. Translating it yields CANSYLSGSGQETQYF.

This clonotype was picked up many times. In DNA, the CDR3 is TGTGCCAGCAGAGGAGTAGCAGGGCCCAACTATGGCTACACCTTC. This encodes CASRGVAGPNYGYTF. The chain combines TRBV27 with TRBJ1-2, with a tentative D call TRBD1 (5 bases). V lost 6 bases and J lost 2, with 16 bases in between. The CDR3 has 15 amino acids. Germline V gene data show CDR1 as MNHEY and CDR2 as SMNVEV (reference sequence).